This record looks at one T cell receptor beta chain sequence and its context. The target of this receptor is not known. Nothing much larger sits one base from this clone, and base qualities are not available. Taken from the germline V gene (reference sequence), the CDR1 and CDR2 loops are MNHEY and SMNVEV. Deletion took 1 base off V and 4 bases off J, with a span of 14 bases between the germline ends. The CDR3 spans 15 residues, from the cysteine through the phenylalanine. Just CDR3 DNA is preserved here, 45 bases in frame from base 1. This sample stems from a study of OX40 agonist ivuxolimab in advanced cancers. Notes on the research overall: Ivuxolimab, which targeted the costimulatory receptor OX40 (CD134), was an agonistic, fully human IgG2 monoclonal antibody. Intravenous ivuxolimab was administered to patients every 2 weeks at six dose levels: 0.01, 0.1, 0.3, 1.5, 3 and 10 mg/kg. Of the approximately 50 patients in dose escalation, 19 had hepatocellular carcinoma, some 15 had melanoma, 9 had renal cell carcinoma and 9 had head and neck cancer. In the dose-escalation cohort, 82.7% of patients were male, and the mean age was roughly 60 years, with a range of 23 to 79. Patients were allowed to have had prior anti-PD-1, anti-PD-L1 or anti-CTLA-4 therapy, and around 37% of the dose-escalation patients had previously received checkpoint inhibitors. Partial responses were achieved by three dose-escalation patients, of whom one had hepatocellular carcinoma and two had cutaneous melanoma. The purpose of peripheral TCRbeta sequencing was to test whether ivuxolimab changed TCR sequence diversity and led to clonal T-cell expansion. The paper reports the monotherapy dose-escalation portion (N of about 52 patients) of the phase I ivuxolimab trial. General study outcomes and caveats: Low levels of normalized T-cell clonal expansion were also seen in some nonresponding patients. On average, CD8+ T cells showed more expanded clones than CD4+ T cells after ivuxolimab. The antigen specificity of the peripheral T cells that underwent clonal expansion was not determined. At doses of 0.1 to 3.0 mg/kg, clonal expansion of both CD4+ and CD8+ blood T cells was observed from baseline to week 6. In the 0.1-3.0 mg/kg groups, partial responders were among the patients with the lowest normalized peripheral clonal expansion, particularly in CD8+ T cells.

For sequencing of the TCRbeta CDR3 region, genomic DNA was extracted from the sorted cells. The immunoSEQ Assay was used for sequencing of TCRbeta CDR3 regions. Imported from immuneACCESS, the table was reduced by TCRdb to in-frame sequences with V and J called. These copies leave out some clones; in studies compared against another copy, an unresolved V gene accounts for under half, and the cause of the remainder is not known. The sample records fewer than 85,000 clones, 84% of which are singletons. The ten largest account for about 0.51% of the sample. The trial excluded patients who had a history of autoimmune disease or who were on systemic immunosuppression. In every dose cohort, peripheral blood was drawn for TCR sequencing at baseline, cycle 4 day 1, and cycle 7 day 1. The samples were taken from a phase I, first-in-human, multicenter, open-label dose-escalation trial of ivuxolimab. The trial enrolled adults with locally advanced or metastatic head and neck squamous cell, hepatocellular, melanoma or renal cell carcinoma. Before TCR sequencing, CD4+ T cells and CD8+ T cells from peripheral blood were sorted into separate populations.

This receptor was obtained from an adult with an advanced solid tumor such as melanoma, head and neck, liver or kidney cancer. Sample: CD4+ or CD8+ T cells sorted from blood, taken in a trial of the OX40 agonist ivuxolimab. The rearrangement joined TRBV27 to TRBJ2-7; matching of 7 bases hints at TRBD2 as the D gene. The CDR3 region has the sequence CASSLWRGTRYEQYF. The DNA reads TGTGCCAGCAGTTTATGGCGGGGGACAAGATACGAGCAGTACTTC.